Listed below are T cell receptor beta chains from one sample, sequenced in a study of Ad26.COV2.S vaccination and SARS-CoV-2 variants. Assay used: immunoSEQ multiplex PCR; TCRdb lists only in-frame clones, some missing. The sample shows hundreds of thousands of clones, more than 80% of them seen only once. Sequenced material: peripheral blood, taken in a trial of Ad26.COV2.S vaccine versus placebo. The source of these receptors is a person aged 18-65 years who received the Ad26.COV2.S COVID-19 vaccine or a placebo. CDR3s include the opening cysteine and the closing phenylalanine or tryptophan. A D gene is named only where the DNA matches it firmly. Clone size is given for some rows only: seen once, a few or many times, or a class if the clone is expanded.

abundance,v_gene,d_gene,j_gene,CDR3aa,CDR3nt
.,TRBV19,TRBD1,TRBJ2-2,CASRRDRTKNTGELFF,TGTGCCAGTAGGAGGGACAGGACGAAGAACACCGGGGAGCTGTTTTTT
.,TRBV23-1,TRBD1,TRBJ2-7,CASSHPRDRGYEQYF,TGCGCCAGCAGTCATCCCCGGGACAGGGGGTACGAGCAGTACTTC
.,TRBV24-1,.,TRBJ2-1,CATSDFRALSGNEQFF,TGTGCCACCAGTGATTTTAGGGCCCTATCGGGCAATGAGCAGTTCTTC
.,TRBV3-1/TRBV3-2,.,TRBJ1-5,CASSQDPNQPQHF,TGTGCCAGCAGCCAAGACCCCAATCAGCCCCAGCATTTT
once,TRBV27,.,TRBJ1-2,CASSLFGTGNYGYTF,TGTGCCAGCAGTTTATTTGGGACGGGTAACTATGGCTACACCTTC
.,TRBV6-5,.,TRBJ2-7,CASSYSYGTYEQYF,TGTGCCAGCAGTTACTCGTACGGGACCTACGAGCAGTACTTC
.,TRBV7-9,TRBD1,TRBJ2-3,CASSLGQGPDTQYF,TGTGCCAGCAGCTTGGGACAGGGGCCAGATACGCAGTATTTT
.,TRBV7-8,.,TRBJ2-1,CASSFRPNNEQFF,TGTGCCAGCAGCTTTCGCCCGAACAATGAGCAGTTCTTC
.,TRBV9,TRBD2,TRBJ2-3,CASSVTDGGDTDTQYF,TGTGCCAGCAGCGTTACTGACGGGGGGGACACAGATACGCAGTATTTT
many,TRBV2,TRBD2,TRBJ2-7,CASKGGAGAYEQYF,TGTGCCAGCAAAGGGGGAGCGGGGGCCTACGAGCAGTACTTC
.,TRBV18,TRBD2,TRBJ2-3,CASSEQPSGGSDTQYF,TGTGCCAGCTCAGAGCAACCTAGCGGGGGGTCAGATACGCAGTATTTT
.,TRBV10-3,.,TRBJ1-2,CAISAVGNYGYTF,TGTGCCATCAGTGCGGTCGGGAACTATGGCTACACCTTC
.,TRBV27,.,TRBJ2-7,CASSIYQGGPYEQYF,TGTGCCAGCAGTATCTACCAGGGGGGCCCCTACGAGCAGTACTTC
.,TRBV3-1/TRBV3-2,.,TRBJ1-5,CASSQRLGPPQHF,TGTGCCAGCAGCCAACGGTTGGGACCGCCCCAGCATTTT
.,TRBV19,TRBD2,TRBJ2-1,CASTRGDSYNEQFF,TGTGCCAGCACCCGGGGGGACTCCTACAATGAGCAGTTCTTC
.,TRBV28,TRBD2,TRBJ2-7,CASSLTTSGIYEQYF,TGTGCCAGCAGTTTAACTACTAGCGGGATCTACGAGCAGTACTTC
few,TRBV9,.,TRBJ2-3,CASSVTPGGTDTQYF,TGTGCCAGCAGCGTAACCCCCGGGGGCACAGATACGCAGTATTTT
few,TRBV10-2,.,TRBJ1-6,CASSGGHNSPLHF,TGCGCCAGCAGTGGGGGACATAATTCACCCCTCCACTTT
.,TRBV5-1,.,TRBJ1-3,CASSLDAVSSSSGNTIYF,TGCGCCAGCAGCTTGGACGCGGTGAGTTCGAGCTCTGGAAACACCATATATTTT
.,TRBV14,TRBD1,TRBJ2-7,CASSLIRGTYEQYF,TGTGCCAGCAGCCTCATCAGGGGGACCTACGAGCAGTACTTC
few,TRBV1,.,TRBJ2-7,CTSSVAGAYEQYF,TGCACCAGCAGCGTCGCAGGAGCCTACGAGCAGTACTTC
.,TRBV5-4,TRBD2,TRBJ2-7,CASSLGEGQGWYEQYF,TGTGCCAGCAGCTTGGGGGAGGGGCAGGGTTGGTACGAGCAGTACTTC
.,TRBV30,.,TRBJ1-6,CAWSGTMKNSPLHF,TGTGCCTGGAGTGGGACAATGAAAAATTCACCCCTCCACTTT
.,TRBV5-4,TRBD2,TRBJ2-5,CASSLGGGRGETQYF,TGTGCCAGCAGCTTGGGTGGCGGGAGGGGGGAGACCCAGTACTTC
.,TRBV11-2,TRBD2,TRBJ2-5,CASSLPQGGRETQYF,TGTGCCAGCAGCCTCCCGCAGGGAGGGCGAGAGACCCAGTACTTC
once,TRBV30,.,TRBJ2-1,CAWREGSGNEQFF,TGTGCCTGGAGAGAGGGGTCTGGCAATGAGCAGTTCTTC
.,TRBV12-3/TRBV12-4,TRBD1,TRBJ1-6,CATSDRANSPLHF,TGTGCCACCTCGGACAGGGCGAATTCACCCCTCCACTTT
.,TRBV6-6,.,TRBJ2-1,CASTSQGREQFF,TGTGCCAGCACCTCCCAGGGGCGGGAGCAGTTCTTC
.,TRBV24-1,TRBD2,TRBJ2-1,CATSDISSGRNEQFF,TGTGCCACCAGTGATATAAGTAGCGGGAGGAATGAGCAGTTCTTC
.,TRBV11-3,.,TRBJ2-3,CASSFGGSTDTQYF,TGTGCCAGCAGCTTTGGGGGGTCCACAGATACGCAGTATTTT
.,TRBV18,TRBD2,TRBJ2-1,CASSPSPSGPTSNEQFF,TGTGCCAGCTCACCATCCCCTAGCGGGCCCACGTCCAATGAGCAGTTCTTC
.,TRBV25-1,.,TRBJ1-6,CASSGARKNSPLHF,TGTGCCAGCAGTGGGGCCCGAAAGAATTCACCCCTCCACTTT
.,TRBV30,.,TRBJ1-2,CAWSPGHIYGYTF,TGTGCCTGGAGCCCGGGACATATCTATGGCTACACCTTC
.,TRBV5-4,TRBD1,TRBJ2-6,CASSTRTGGDLLANVLTF,TGTGCCAGCAGCACCCGGACAGGGGGCGATTTGTTGGCCAACGTCCTGACTTTC
.,TRBV7-9,.,TRBJ1-6,CASSAGDSPLHF,TGTGCCAGCAGCGCAGGGGACTCACCCCTCCACTTT
.,TRBV7-9,TRBD2,TRBJ2-5,CASSLGWGLAGGETQYF,TGTGCCAGCAGCTTAGGATGGGGACTAGCGGGAGGAGAGACCCAGTACTTC
once,TRBV6-6,.,TRBJ1-2,CASTTTTYGYTF,TGTGCCAGCACGACCACGACCTATGGCTACACCTTC
.,TRBV29-1,TRBD2,TRBJ2-3,CSVDRLAERGDTQYF,TGCAGCGTGGATCGACTAGCGGAACGTGGAGATACGCAGTATTTT
.,TRBV7-8,.,TRBJ2-5,CASSSTNWGLGETQYF,TGTGCCAGCAGCTCTACCAATTGGGGACTTGGGGAGACCCAGTACTTC
.,TRBV30,.,TRBJ1-1,CAWSWGDTEAFF,TGTGCCTGGAGTTGGGGGGACACTGAAGCTTTCTTT
.,TRBV28,TRBD1,TRBJ1-4,CASSPPRGANEKLFF,TGTGCCAGCAGTCCCCCCAGGGGGGCTAATGAAAAACTGTTTTTT
.,TRBV6-5,TRBD1,TRBJ1-4,CASSPQGAGEKLFF,TGTGCCAGCAGTCCGCAGGGGGCTGGTGAAAAACTGTTTTTT
.,TRBV6-6,.,TRBJ2-3,CASSPREIDTQYF,TGTGCCAGCAGTCCCAGGGAGATAGATACGCAGTATTTT
.,TRBV3-1/TRBV3-2,.,TRBJ1-3,CASTTQGSGNTIYF,TGTGCCAGCACCACACAGGGATCCGGAAACACCATATATTTT
.,TRBV15,.,TRBJ1-6,CATSRSSEDQPGSYNSPLHF,TGTGCCACCAGCCGGAGCTCCGAAGACCAGCCTGGCTCCTATAATTCACCCCTCCACTTT
.,TRBV5-1,.,TRBJ2-3,CASSLEPQSQKSKYF,TGCGCCAGCAGCTTGGAACCACAGAGCCAGAAAAGCAAGTATTTT
.,TRBV29-1,.,TRBJ2-3,CSATYATDTQYF,TGCAGCGCCACCTACGCTACAGATACGCAGTATTTT
.,TRBV12-3/TRBV12-4,.,TRBJ2-7,CASSFVGYEQYF,TGTGCCAGCAGTTTTGTGGGCTACGAGCAGTACTTC
.,TRBV15,TRBD2,TRBJ2-2,CATSRGAGTQRTGELFF,TGTGCCACCAGCAGGGGAGCGGGGACCCAACGAACCGGGGAGCTGTTTTTT
.,TRBV19,.,TRBJ1-2,CASANVGGGDGYTF,TGTGCCAGTGCCAACGTGGGGGGCGGCGATGGCTACACCTTC
.,TRBV7-2,TRBD1,TRBJ2-5,CASSGQGGPQETQYF,TGTGCCAGCAGCGGACAGGGTGGGCCCCAAGAGACCCAGTACTTC
.,TRBV12-3/TRBV12-4,.,TRBJ1-2,CASSFGGVQRYTF,TGTGCCAGCAGTTTTGGGGGGGTCCAGCGCTACACCTTC
.,TRBV24-1,.,TRBJ2-5,CATSGGNQETQYF,TGTGCCACCTCCGGAGGTAACCAAGAGACCCAGTACTTC
.,TRBV4-3,.,TRBJ1-1,CASSLSRGTEAFF,TGCGCCAGCAGCTTAAGTAGAGGCACTGAAGCTTTCTTT
.,TRBV18,TRBD1,TRBJ2-3,CASSPRQGADTQYF,TGTGCCAGCTCACCACGCCAGGGGGCAGATACGCAGTATTTT
.,TRBV2,TRBD2,TRBJ2-1,CASTYEREGEQFF,TGTGCCAGCACCTACGAGAGGGAGGGTGAGCAGTTCTTC
few,TRBV2,.,TRBJ2-5,CASKRDQETQYF,TGTGCCAGCAAGCGGGACCAAGAGACCCAGTACTTC